This TCR beta chain stems from a study of T cell repertoires in cytomegalovirus infection. About the study: Public TCR beta signatures provided an indication of both CMV infection and a matching HLA type. Study-level findings and limits: The ex vivo response was dominated by HLA-C-restricted CMV-specific TCR beta clonotypes.

MiXCR, run by TCRdb on the reads, gives a single entry per CDR3 protein. The data hold roughly 230,000 distinct CDR3 sequences, with approximately 17% observed a single time. The germline V gene encodes CDR1 SGHVS and CDR2 FNYEAQ. The V end lost 4 bases, the J end lost 0 bases, and 9 bases lay between the germline ends. This CDR3 contains 14 residues. This clonotype was detected many times. Its specificity is unknown. The chain recombines TRBV7-6 with TRBJ1-1; a weak D match, TRBD1 (5 bases). The TCR was taken from a human donor in good health (CMV status not recorded). Some clones in this sample may be carry-over from other donors' samples. Sequenced input: CD8+ T cells from PBMCs. CDR3 sequence reads: CASSSTVMNTEAFF. DNA for the CDR3: TGTGCCAGCAGCTCGACAGTGATGAACACTGAAGCTTTCTTT.